This note documents a single TCR beta chain sequence. Germline CDR1 reads SGHNT; CDR2 reads YENEEA. Trimming cost V 6 bases and J 5 bases; bases outside gene matches: 7. The CDR3 has 13 residues. The sample comes from a study of immune evolution from preneoplasia to lung adenocarcinoma. Measured with immunoSEQ multiplex PCR; TCRdb has only the in-frame clones, and not every one. The sample has over 1,500 clones; approximately 78% are singletons. This TCR was sampled from a person between 65 and 80 years old with lung adenocarcinoma. The chain carries TRBV11-3 and TRBJ2-7; the match to TRBD1 covers 7 bases. The source material was FFPE atypical adenomatous hyperplasia tissue from the lung. Regarding subset: atypical adenomatous hyperplasia (AAH), lung preneoplasia. CDR3 amino acids: CASRYRGFDEQYF. CDR3 DNA: TGTGCCAGCAGGTACAGGGGTTTTGACGAGCAGTACTTC.